At least ten counts were recorded for the clone carrying this TCR beta chain. The antigen remains undetermined. The CDR3 loop spans 17 amino acids. V lost 4 bases to trimming and J lost 1 base, with 14 bases between them. The germline CDR1 and CDR2 sequences are SGHAT and FQDESV (reference sequence). Using immunoSEQ multiplex PCR, the repertoire was profiled, and TCRdb retains in-frame clones only, with some absent. The record shows 40,000 to 45,000 clones for this sample, with no singletons present. The entry originates in a study of T cells after posttransplantation cyclophosphamide. The study, taken as a whole, reports: Donor-recipient repertoire similarity was low at 1-2 months, rising over year one. After PTCy, TRB diversity resembled that of CNI/methotrexate controls. TRB overlap between skin or GI tissue T cells and blood was limited.

Peripheral blood was collected from the related graft donor on the marrow donation day. Sequencing was performed on PBMCs. The chain joins TRBV11-1 to TRBJ1-6; D is perhaps TRBD1 (5 bases). The origin of this receptor is a man aged 40-50 years in good health, CMV-negative, and a related stem cell transplant donor. CDR3 loop: CASSSRGAWSYNSPLHF. The CDR3, as DNA: TGTGCCAGCAGCTCCCGCGGGGCTTGGTCCTATAATTCACCCCTCCACTTT.